One and the same sample provided the 24 T cell receptor beta chains below, sequenced in a study of cytomegalovirus exposure and HLA in healthy donors. PCR involved 60 Vbeta and 13 Jbeta primers. Profiled with immunoSEQ multiplex PCR; TCRdb holds only in-frame clones, not every one. The sample includes about 150,000 clones, about three quarters seen only once; the top ten take roughly 4%. Sequencing was carried out using PBMCs. Every receptor here comes from a woman in her thirties or forties in good health and CMV-seronegative.

The chain combines TRBV11-2 with TRBJ2-7; D may be TRBD1 (5 bases). The CDR3 runs 14 residues. V gave up 5 bases and J gave up 1 base, with 12 bases separating them. CDR1 SGHAT and CDR2 FQNNGV come from the germline V gene. The chain's CDR3 is CASSPHQGSYEQYF. In DNA form, the CDR3 reads TGTGCCAGCAGCCCTCATCAGGGTTCCTACGAGCAGTACTTC.

This clone came up a few times. The chain uses TRBV7-8 and TRBJ1-1, with D unresolved. Germline CDR1 SGHVS, CDR2 FQNEAQ. Trimming removed 0 bases at V and 2 bases at J, with 10 bases between. The CDR3 consists of 15 residues. The CDR3 reads CASSLASVDNTEAFF. Here the CDR3 DNA reads TGTGCCAGCAGCTTAGCATCGGTTGATAACACTGAAGCTTTCTTT.

This chain joins TRBV10-3 and TRBJ1-1; D remains unclear. From germline, CDR1 is ENHRY and CDR2 SYGVKD. V shed 4 bases and J shed 4 bases, with 13 bases lying between them. The CDR3 sequence is 14 residues long. This CDR3 is CAISVEGEVTEAFF. CDR3 sequence (DNA): TGTGCCATCAGTGTGGAGGGCGAGGTCACTGAAGCTTTCTTT.

The V and J genes are TRBV2 and TRBJ2-5; 8 positions match TRBD1. Germline values: CDR1 SNHLY, CDR2 FYNNEI. V lost 7 bases, J lost 5 bases, and 6 bases stayed unmatched. The CDR3 is 13 residues long. Here the CDR3 DNA reads TGTGCCAGCATCCAGGGACAGGCCGAGACCCAGTACTTC. Its protein product is CASIQGQAETQYF.

The chain links TRBV11-2 to TRBJ1-1; weak D call: TRBD1 (5 bases). Per germline, CDR1 SGHAT and CDR2 FQNNGV. The CDR3 loop spans 13 amino acids. V gave up 7 bases and J gave up 2 bases, with 11 bases separating them. This CDR3 is CASTSQGNTEAFF. CDR3 nucleotide sequence: TGTGCCAGCACCTCTCAGGGAAACACTGAAGCTTTCTTT.

This chain uses TRBV19 with TRBJ2-2, with D possibly being TRBD1 (6 bases). Per germline, CDR1 LNHDA and CDR2 SQIVND (reference sequence). The CDR3 contains 16 residues. With 3 bases removed from V and 1 base from J, the gap between germline ends came to 12 bases. In nucleotides, the CDR3 is TGTGCCAGTAGTATGGGGGCAGTAGGGAACACCGGGGAGCTGTTTTTT. Encoded protein: CASSMGAVGNTGELFF. The full variable domain, its missing parts supplied by reference TRBV19 and TRBJ2-2, is DGGITQSPKYLFRKEGQNVTLSCEQNLNHDAMYWYRQDPGQGLRLIYYSQIVNDFQKGDIAEGYSVSREKKESFPLTVTSAQKNPTAFYLCASSMGAVGNTGELFFGEGSRLTVL.

The chain recombines TRBV27 with TRBJ1-1, with D possibly matching TRBD1 (6 bases). Trimming removed 5 bases at V and 5 bases at J, with 15 bases between. The CDR3 loop spans 14 amino acids. The germline gives CDR1 MNHEY, CDR2 SMNVEV (reference sequence). The CDR3 bases are TGTGCCAGCAGTCCCCAGGGGCCAGGTACTGAAGCTTTCTTT. Its protein product is CASSPQGPGTEAFF.

V usage is TRBV9 and J usage is TRBJ1-6; a weak D match, TRBD1 (6 bases). CDR1 is SGDLS and CDR2 is YYNGEE in the germline V gene. Trimming pared 0 bases from V and 10 bases from J, leaving 17 bases between. This CDR3 comprises 16 residues. CDR3 protein: CASSVARGWKESPLHF. Here the CDR3 DNA reads TGTGCCAGCAGCGTAGCCAGGGGCTGGAAAGAATCACCCCTCCACTTT.

V usage is TRBV6-1 and J usage is TRBJ2-3; TRBD2 is a possible D gene (5 bases). In germline, CDR1 is MNHNS, CDR2 SASEGT. The CDR3 is 12 residues long. V was cut by 8 bases and J by 0 bases, with 6 bases left in between. In nucleotides, the CDR3 is TGTGCCAGCGGCGGGAGCACAGATACGCAGTATTTT. It encodes CASGGSTDTQYF.

The gene calls are TRBV30 and TRBJ1-2; 12 nucleotides agree with TRBD1. V shed 3 bases and J 6 bases; nucleotides not matched to a gene: 2. Germline V gene sequence: CDR1 GTSNPN, CDR2 SVGIG (reference sequence). The CDR3 length is 13 residues. Here the CDR3 DNA reads TGTGCCTGGAGGGGGACAGGGGGCCATGGCTACACCTTC. This gives the protein CAWRGTGGHGYTF.

V is TRBV30 and J is TRBJ2-5, with TRBD2 matching over 8 bases. Germline CDR1 GTSNPN, CDR2 SVGIG (reference sequence). Trimming at V came to 7 bases and at J to 5 bases, leaving 15 bases not matched to a gene. The CDR3 has 15 amino acids. CDR3 DNA: TGTGCCTCCTCACTCCCGGGGGGGAGAGGGGAGACCCAGTACTTC. Translation gives CASSLPGGRGETQYF.

The rearrangement uses TRBV19 and TRBJ2-7; possible D gene TRBD1, 6 bases. The CDR3 contains 14 residues. Trimming cost V 4 bases and J 7 bases, with 17 bases left between them. Germline V gene lookup returns CDR1 LNHDA and CDR2 SQIVND (reference sequence). DNA of the CDR3: TGTGCCAGTAGTACGGCACAGGGTTATGGGGAGCAGTACTTC. Translating it yields CASSTAQGYGEQYF.

This clone has only one observation. The chain is built from TRBV19 and TRBJ1-4; D is possibly TRBD1 (6 bases). Deletions cut 8 bases from V and 5 bases from J, with 18 bases between. Germline CDR1 reads LNHDA; CDR2 reads SQIVND (reference sequence). The CDR3 extends over 15 amino acids. The CDR3 coding sequence is TGTGCCAGTGAACTTACAGGGCAGGGGAATGAAAAACTGTTTTTT. Its protein product is CASELTGQGNEKLFF.

This chain links TRBV5-1 with TRBJ2-7; TRBD2 matches 7 bases. The CDR3 is 13 residues long. The germline V gene encodes CDR1 SGHRS and CDR2 YFSETQ. The trim removed 4 bases at V and 2 bases at J, leaving 3 bases unmatched. The chain's CDR3 is CASSPAGPYEQYF. The DNA for the CDR3 is TGCGCCAGCAGCCCAGCGGGACCCTACGAGCAGTACTTC.

This clone was counted once. The gene calls are TRBV9 and TRBJ2-2; 14 bases line up with TRBD2. This CDR3 is built from 18 residues. Losses at the gene ends were 4 bases for V and 6 bases for J; bases not matched to a gene: 11. Germline CDR1 reads SGDLS; CDR2 reads YYNGEE. CDR3 nucleotides: TGTGCCAGCAGCTTATCTTCAGGGACTAGCGGGAGATCCGGGGAGCTGTTTTTT. Translation gives CASSLSSGTSGRSGELFF.

The chain combines TRBV13 with TRBJ2-5; TRBD2 matches at 11 bases. Gene TRBJ2-7 matches the end of the DNA better, so the J call may be wrong. The CDR3 extends over 17 amino acids. Per germline, CDR1 PRHDT and CDR2 FYEKMQ (reference sequence). DNA for the CDR3: TGTGCCAGCAGCAGGGGGGAGGGACTAGCGGACAACTACGAGCAGTACTTC. It codes for CASSRGEGLADNYEQYF.

V gene TRBV5-1 combines with J gene TRBJ2-6; no clear D. The CDR3 is made up of 14 amino acids. The germline V gene encodes CDR1 SGHRS and CDR2 YFSETQ. Trimming pared 1 base from V and 4 bases from J, leaving 6 bases between. CDR3 loop: CASSLSAGANVLTF. DNA of the CDR3: TGCGCCAGCAGCTTGTCAGCGGGGGCCAACGTCCTGACTTTC.

This CDR3 is CASSLVQGTGVEKLFF. CDR3 coding DNA: TGTGCCAGCAGCCTCGTACAGGGTACAGGCGTGGAAAAACTGTTTTTT. V and J are TRBV7-9 and TRBJ1-4; the D gene is possibly TRBD1 (6 bases). CDR1 is SEHNR and CDR2 is FQNEAQ in the germline V gene (reference sequence). CDR3 size: 16 residues. V lost 5 bases to trimming and J lost 8 bases, with 21 bases between them.

The J gene is TRBJ1-1, the V gene TRBV7-9; 7 bases align to TRBD1. The trim removed 5 bases at V and 5 bases at J, leaving 14 bases unmatched. CDR3 length: 16 amino acids. Germline V gene lookup returns CDR1 SEHNR and CDR2 FQNEAQ (reference sequence). CDR3: CASSPRQGSALTEAFF. In DNA, the CDR3 is TGTGCCAGCAGCCCGCGACAGGGTTCCGCCTTGACTGAAGCTTTCTTT.

The chain is built from TRBV14 and TRBJ1-1, with 7 bases aligning to TRBD1. The CDR3 runs to 14 residues. Per germline, CDR1 SGHDN and CDR2 FVKESK. Trimming removed 6 bases from V and 5 bases from J; junction bases left unmatched: 9. CDR3 bases: TGTGCCAGCAGTCACCACAGGGGAAGGACTGAAGCTTTCTTT. Residues: CASSHHRGRTEAFF.

The rearrangement uses TRBV4-1 and TRBJ2-3; 7 bases line up with TRBD1. CDR1 and CDR2 from the germline V gene are MGHRA and YSYEKL. The V segment lost 0 bases and the J segment 2 bases; nucleotides outside the gene matches: 17. This CDR3 spans 20 amino acids. CDR3 DNA sequence: TGCGCCAGCAGCCAAGATGCCCCGGCGGCAACGGGACAGAACACAGATACGCAGTATTTT. It specifies CASSQDAPAATGQNTDTQYF.

The chain carries TRBV19 and TRBJ2-2; D is possibly TRBD1 (5 bases). Between the trimmed V and J ends, which lost 4 bases and 5 bases, there was a span of 11 bases. Germline values: CDR1 LNHDA, CDR2 SQIVND (reference sequence). CDR3 size: 14 residues. The chain's CDR3 is CASSTLQGTGELFF. DNA of the CDR3: TGTGCCAGTAGTACCCTTCAGGGTACCGGGGAGCTGTTTTTT.

This rearrangement joins TRBV30 to TRBJ2-2, with D possibly TRBD1 on 6 matching bases. With 3 bases removed from V and 5 bases from J, the gap between germline ends came to 10 bases. Germline V gene data show CDR1 as GTSNPN and CDR2 as SVGIG (reference sequence). The CDR3 sequence is 13 residues long. In DNA, the CDR3 is TGTGCCTGGAGGGAGACAGGTACCGGGGAGCTGTTTTTT. Protein sequence: CAWRETGTGELFF.

About this clone: The junction and the germline gene differ at one end; a read error may be behind it. The rearrangement joins TRBV6-1 to TRBJ1-2; D not certain. The CDR3 is made up of 14 amino acids. CDR1 and CDR2 (germline): MNHNS, SASEGT. The CDR3 loop is CASSTDGRNYGYTF. The CDR3 nucleotides read TGTGCCAGCAGTACTGACGGAAGAAACTATGGCTACACCTTT.